The 14 T cell receptor beta chains in this list originate from one sample, sequenced in a study of CD8 T cells in ankylosing spondylitis. Their antigens are not known. TCRdb processed the 5' RACE reads anew with MiXCR; each CDR3 protein has one entry. Of a few hundred thousand distinct CDR3 sequences listed, 18% are singletons. The study, taken as a whole, reports: Characteristic of ankylosing spondylitis blood, it appeared, was a TCR beta motif comprising roughly 8 highly homologous variants.

The material sequenced was blood, either unsorted or a sorted T cell fraction (not recorded which). The receptors derive from a male donor with ankylosing spondylitis.

The chain links TRBV7-2 to TRBJ2-2; maybe TRBD2 (5 bases). The V gene's germline CDR1 is SGHTA and CDR2 FQGNSA. This CDR3 is 14 amino acids long. V was shortened by 4 bases and J by 6 bases, with 12 bases between the two germline ends. CDR3 sequence (DNA): TGTGCCAGCAGCTCCCCCAGCGGCGCCGGGGAGCTGTTTTTT. Its translation: CASSSPSGAGELFF. Filled out from reference TRBV7-2 and TRBJ2-2, the complete variable domain reads GAGVSQSPSNKVTEKGKDVELRCDPISGHTALYWYRQSLGQGLEFLIYFQGNSAPDKSGLPSDRFSAERTGGSVSTLTIQRTQQEDSAVYLCASSSPSGAGELFFGEGSRLTVL.

A few counts support this clonotype. V and J are TRBV11-2 and TRBJ2-3; D gene uncertain. Trimming left V 5 bases short and J 7 bases short, with 16 bases between. CDR3 length: 14 residues. Germline lookup yields CDR1 SGHAT and CDR2 FQNNGV. CDR3 sequence: CASSPSGIGYTQYF. In DNA form, the CDR3 reads TGTGCCAGCAGCCCGAGTGGGATAGGATATACGCAGTATTTT.

This clonotype was picked up one time. J is TRBJ1-4 and V is TRBV30; possibly TRBD1 for D (5 bases). V was cut by 0 bases and J by 8 bases, with 16 bases left in between. The CDR3 is 15 amino acids. The germline V gene encodes CDR1 GTSNPN and CDR2 SVGIG (reference sequence). The CDR3 region has the DNA TGTGCCTGGAGTGTACAGGAGGGAGGATTCGAAAAACTGTTTTTT. Its translation is CAWSVQEGGFEKLFF.

This chain uses TRBV5-1 with TRBJ2-3; no clear D. Germline V CDR1 and CDR2: SGHRS, YFSETQ. The ends were cut back, 4 bases at V and 2 bases at J, with 20 bases in the middle. CDR3 length: 17 residues. CDR3 nucleotide sequence: TGCGCCAGCAGCCCAAGTATGAGCGCGATTACCACAGATACGCAGTATTTT. This gives the protein CASSPSMSAITTDTQYF.

This clonotype appeared a few times. The chain recombines TRBV12-3 or TRBV12-4 with TRBJ2-5; 9 nucleotides line up with TRBD1. The ends lost 1 base at V and 1 base at J; junction bases unmatched: 1. The CDR3 is 15 residues long. The CDR3 DNA sequence: TGTGCCAGCAGTTTAGTGGGACAGGGCCAAGAGACCCAGTACTTC. Protein sequence: CASSLVGQGQETQYF.

The sample holds a few counts of this clonotype. This rearrangement joins TRBV6-2 or TRBV6-3 to TRBJ2-1, with 8 positions matching TRBD2. Trimming at V came to 0 bases and at J to 5 bases, leaving 3 bases not matched to a gene. CDR1 and CDR2 from the germline V gene are MNHEY and SVGEGT. CDR3 length: 15 residues. The CDR3 nucleotides read TGTGCCAGCAGTTACTCTAGCGGGGTCAACAATGAGCAGTTCTTC. Its translation: CASSYSSGVNNEQFF.

This CDR3 reads CASSLKGGTNTGELFF. The CDR3 DNA follows: TGTGCCAGCAGCTTAAAGGGGGGTACGAACACCGGGGAGCTGTTTTTT. The chain combines TRBV7-9 with TRBJ2-2; TRBD1 or TRBD2 may be the D gene (6 bases each). The CDR3 runs to 16 residues. Germline V gene sequence: CDR1 SEHNR, CDR2 FQNEAQ (reference sequence). V lost 2 bases to trimming and J lost 0 bases, with 10 bases between them.

The chain uses TRBV7-2 and TRBJ2-3; unclear D gene. The CDR3 runs to 16 residues. Between the trimmed V and J ends, which lost 2 bases and 2 bases, there was a span of 14 bases. The germline gives CDR1 SGHTA, CDR2 FQGNSA. This CDR3 reads CASSLSLTDHTDTQYF. The CDR3, as DNA: TGTGCCAGCAGCTTAAGCCTGACTGACCACACAGATACGCAGTATTTT.

This clonotype was counted ten times or more. The chain has TRBV12-3 or TRBV12-4 and TRBJ2-3, with D unresolved. The CDR3 runs 12 residues. V lost 3 bases and J lost 9, with 10 bases in between. The CDR3 protein is CASSFISSTQYF. The DNA of the CDR3 is TGTGCCAGCAGTTTCATCTCCAGCACGCAGTATTTT.

The CDR3 is CASSFLWGPGTEAFF. The CDR3 coding sequence is TGTGCCAGCAGTTTTCTTTGGGGCCCAGGGACTGAAGCTTTCTTT. This chain joins TRBV12-3 or TRBV12-4 and TRBJ1-1; perhaps TRBD1 as D (5 bases). Trimming removed 3 bases at V and 5 bases at J, with 16 bases between. The CDR3 totals 15 residues.

The rearrangement uses TRBV2 and TRBJ2-7, with 10 bases matching TRBD1. The J segment lost 2 bases and the V segment lost 1 base, leaving 2 bases of the junction unmatched. The CDR3 is 15 residues long. The germline gives CDR1 SNHLY, CDR2 FYNNEI. The CDR3: CASSEGGQGTYEQYF. The CDR3 nucleotides read TGTGCCAGCAGTGAAGGGGGACAGGGGACCTACGAGCAGTACTTC.

This clonotype appeared a few times. The chain uses TRBV6-5 and TRBJ2-7; no clear D gene. The CDR3 is made up of 14 amino acids. With 0 bases removed from V and 2 bases from J, the gap between germline ends came to 8 bases. Germline V CDR1 and CDR2: MNHEY, SVGAGI. CDR3 loop: CASSYSRSAYEQYF. Written as DNA, the CDR3 is TGTGCCAGCAGTTACTCCAGGTCAGCCTACGAGCAGTACTTC.

This clonotype was recorded a few times. The V gene is TRBV29-1, the J gene TRBJ2-7; D perhaps matches TRBD2 (6 bases). The germline V gene encodes CDR1 SQVTM and CDR2 ANQGSEA. V lost 6 bases, J lost 1 base, and 19 bases lay in between. CDR3 size: 15 residues. In DNA form, the CDR3 reads TGCAGCGTGGACGGAGGGGCTAGCGAGTCCTACGAGCAGTACTTC. Translation: CSVDGGASESYEQYF.

The chain is built from TRBV9 and TRBJ2-5, with D possibly TRBD1 on 5 matching bases. V lost 1 base to trimming and J lost 1 base, with 5 bases between them. Germline CDR1 and CDR2: SGDLS and YYNGEE. The CDR3 totals 13 residues. In DNA form, the CDR3 reads TGTGCCAGCAGCGTAACAGGCCAAGAGACCCAGTACTTC. Translation gives CASSVTGQETQYF.